The clone carrying this T cell receptor beta chain was counted only a few times. Assay: immunoSEQ multiplex PCR; the TCRdb copy retains only in-frame clones and omits some. The sample has 38,000 or so clones, 87% seen once; the top ten hold 7% to 9.5%. This specimen belongs to a study of PD-1 blockade in classical Hodgkin lymphoma. Every patient had relapsed following autologous stem cell transplantation, and cohorts differed in brentuximab vedotin exposure. The input for sequencing was peripheral blood mononuclear cells (PBMCs), taken at baseline. This receptor was taken from a human donor with classical Hodgkin lymphoma.

DNA of the CDR3: TGTGCCAGTCAGTGGACAGGGGATGAAAAACTGTTTTTT. This translates into CASQWTGDEKLFF. The chain joins TRBV19 to TRBJ1-4; 9 nucleotides agree with TRBD1. CDR1 and CDR2 from the germline V gene are LNHDA and SQIVND (reference sequence). The V and J ends lost 8 bases and 6 bases, in that order; junction bases with no gene match: 4. CDR3 length: 13 amino acids. The variable domain in full, with the rest retrieved from reference TRBV19 and TRBJ1-4, is DGGITQSPKYLFRKEGQNVTLSCEQNLNHDAMYWYRQDPGQGLRLIYYSQIVNDFQKGDIAEGYSVSREKKESFPLTVTSAQKNPTAFYLCASQWTGDEKLFFGSGTQLSVL.